Each of the 26 T cell receptor beta chains below was sequenced from the same sample in a study of T cells after yellow fever vaccination. TCRdb re-called the 5' RACE reads through MiXCR, storing one row per CDR3 protein. Here the sample spans a few hundred thousand distinct CDR3 sequences, roughly a sixth being singletons. Specimen: PBMCs, collected roughly 5 days after the first yellow fever vaccination. All receptors derive from a man younger than 35 who received the YFV17D yellow fever vaccine.

The chain joins TRBV7-9 to TRBJ2-1; D is possibly TRBD1 (5 bases). The CDR3 covers 13 residues. CDR1 SEHNR and CDR2 FQNEAQ come from the germline V gene (reference sequence). V lost 3 bases and J 8 bases, leaving 11 bases between the germline ends. CDR3 in DNA: TGTGCCAGCAGCTTTGGCAGGGTGGATGAGCAGTTCTTC. Its protein is CASSFGRVDEQFF.

This clonotype was counted a few times. The chain joins TRBV20-1 to TRBJ1-5; TRBD1 agrees at 7 bases. The germline CDR1 and CDR2 sequences are DFQATT and SNEGSKA (reference sequence). V lost 6 bases to trimming and J lost 1 base; unmatched junction nucleotides: 9. CDR3 length: 15 amino acids. CDR3 loop: CSAERRGVSNQPQHF. The CDR3 coding sequence is TGCAGTGCCGAGCGCAGGGGGGTGAGCAATCAGCCCCAGCATTTT.

This clonotype showed up many times. V gene TRBV5-1 combines with J gene TRBJ2-1; a possible D gene is TRBD2 (6 bases). Trimming pared 3 bases from V and 0 bases from J, leaving 16 bases between. From germline, CDR1 is SGHRS and CDR2 YFSETQ. CDR3 length: 17 amino acids. CDR3 loop: CASSSDIAASSYNEQFF. CDR3 coding DNA: TGCGCCAGCAGCTCCGATATAGCGGCCAGCTCCTACAATGAGCAGTTCTTC.

CDR3 loop: CTSSQDRGPGGYTF. CDR3 nucleotides: TGCACCAGCAGCCAGGACAGGGGGCCGGGTGGCTACACCTTC. V and J are TRBV1 and TRBJ1-2; the table's D call TRBD1 went unverified against the DNA. TRBV1 is labeled a pseudogene. The CDR3 extends over 14 amino acids.

This clonotype was seen more than once but under ten times. The gene calls are TRBV20-1 and TRBJ1-2; 7 bases map to TRBD1. Germline trimming cut 6 bases from V and 2 bases from J; bases unmatched to any gene: 6. The CDR3 sequence is 13 residues long. Germline CDR1 DFQATT, CDR2 SNEGSKA (reference sequence). CDR3 residues: CSALETGNYGYTF. For the CDR3, the DNA is TGCAGTGCACTGGAGACAGGGAACTATGGCTACACCTTC.

This clonotype was seen a few times. The chain's CDR3 is CASSPGQGATGELFF. The CDR3, as DNA: TGTGCCAGCAGCCCGGGACAGGGGGCCACCGGGGAGCTGTTTTTT. The gene calls are TRBV18 and TRBJ2-2; 12 positions agree with TRBD1. Trimming took 8 bases from V and 4 from J; bases not matched to a gene: 5. The CDR3 is 15 residues long. Per the germline V gene, CDR1 is KGHSH and CDR2 is LQKENI.

The gene calls are TRBV20-1 and TRBJ1-2, with D hard to call. CDR1 and CDR2 from the germline V gene are DFQATT and SNEGSKA (reference sequence). CDR3 length: 15 amino acids. The V end lost 7 bases, the J end lost 4 bases, and 22 bases lay between the germline ends. The CDR3 spells CSVPVRAPYGYGYTF. As DNA, the CDR3 is TGCAGTGTTCCAGTTAGGGCGCCCTACGGCTATGGCTACACCTTC.

This clonotype was detected only a few times. This chain uses TRBV5-1 with TRBJ2-3, with unresolved D. The CDR3 covers 13 residues. V gave up 0 bases and J gave up 6 bases, with 8 bases separating them. Germline V gene lookup returns CDR1 SGHRS and CDR2 YFSETQ. The CDR3 loop is CASSLAPEDTQYF. DNA for the CDR3: TGCGCCAGCAGCTTGGCGCCCGAGGATACGCAGTATTTT. Together with reference TRBV5-1 and TRBJ2-3, the CDR3 gives the full variable domain: KAGVTQTPRYLIKTRGQQVTLSCSPISGHRSVSWYQQTPGQGLQFLFEYFSETQRNKGNFPGRFSGRQFSNSRSEMNVSTLELGDSALYLCASSLAPEDTQYFGPGTRLTVL.

This clonotype was seen a handful of times. V usage is TRBV7-9 and J usage is TRBJ2-1, with a tentative D call TRBD2 (5 bases). CDR3 size: 15 residues. The V gene lost 7 bases and the J gene lost 3 bases, with 16 bases spanning the gap. Germline CDR1 is SEHNR and CDR2 is FQNEAQ (reference sequence). This CDR3 reads CASTNGGGVYNEQFF. The CDR3 DNA reads TGTGCCAGCACCAACGGAGGCGGTGTCTACAATGAGCAGTTCTTC.

This clonotype was observed a handful of times. The chain combines TRBV4-2 with TRBJ2-3; TRBD1 aligns across 7 bases. This CDR3 region has 16 residues. Germline loops: CDR1 LGHNA, CDR2 YNFKEQ. V was pared by 1 base and J by 2 bases, with 6 bases of the junction left unmatched. The CDR3 region has the DNA TGTGCCAGCAGCCAAGCTCCGACAGGGAACACAGATACGCAGTATTTT. Translation: CASSQAPTGNTDTQYF.

This clonotype turned up a few times. The CDR3 sequence is CASRRPGLAGPGELFF. DNA of the CDR3: TGTGCCAGCAGACGACCGGGACTAGCGGGTCCCGGGGAGCTGTTTTTT. J is TRBJ2-2 and V is TRBV11-2; TRBD2 matches at 12 bases. The CDR3 extends over 16 amino acids. CDR1 and CDR2 (germline): SGHAT, FQNNGV. Losses at the gene ends were 6 bases for V and 6 bases for J; bases not matched to a gene: 8.

This clonotype was recorded a few times. The chain links TRBV4-1 to TRBJ2-1, with TRBD1 identical over 12 bases. Germline loops: CDR1 MGHRA, CDR2 YSYEKL. The CDR3 consists of 17 residues. The ends lost 1 base at V and 5 bases at J; junction bases unmatched: 6. CDR3 region: CASSQGLRDRGHNEQFF. Here the CDR3 DNA reads TGCGCCAGCAGCCAAGGGCTCCGGGACAGGGGGCACAATGAGCAGTTCTTC.

The chain recombines TRBV5-6 with TRBJ1-5, with unresolved D. The CDR3 runs 15 residues. Germline V CDR1 and CDR2: SGHDT, YYEEEE. Between the trimmed V and J ends, which lost 0 bases and 2 bases, there was a span of 9 bases. The CDR3 protein is CASSLAVQGNQPQHF. CDR3 nucleotide sequence: TGTGCCAGCAGCTTGGCCGTTCAGGGCAATCAGCCCCAGCATTTT.

In this sample, this clonotype turned up many times. The J gene is TRBJ2-3, the V gene TRBV4-1; tentative D call: TRBD1 (5 bases). This CDR3 has 16 residues. Germline CDR1 is MGHRA and CDR2 is YSYEKL. Trimming shortened V by 4 bases and J by 2 bases, and 16 bases separated the two germline ends. CDR3 bases: TGCGCCAGCAGCCGAATAAAGCAGGGATTCACAGATACGCAGTATTTT. Residues: CASSRIKQGFTDTQYF.

CDR3 DNA: TGCGCCAGCAGCGGCAACCAGGGGGCTGGAACTGAAGCTTTCTTT. Protein product: CASSGNQGAGTEAFF. This chain joins TRBV5-1 and TRBJ1-1; TRBD1 aligns across 8 bases. Germline values: CDR1 SGHRS, CDR2 YFSETQ. This CDR3 comprises 15 residues. Trimming at V came to 4 bases and at J to 5 bases, leaving 10 bases not matched to a gene.

In the case of this clonotype: One junction end disagrees with the germline gene, perhaps due to a read error. The chain uses TRBV12-3 or TRBV12-4 and TRBJ2-1, with D perhaps matching TRBD2 (7 bases). The CDR3 runs to 16 residues. The CDR3 coding sequence is TGTGCCAGCAGGTTAGGTGAGGGGGGGTCCTACAATGAGCAGTTCTTC. Its protein is CASRLGEGGSYNEQFF.

This clonotype was seen ten or more times. The chain combines TRBV7-2 with TRBJ2-4; D call uncertain. V was shortened by 2 bases and J by 0 bases, with 5 bases between the two germline ends. The germline CDR1 and CDR2 sequences are SGHTA and FQGNSA. The CDR3 length is 14 residues. CDR3 nucleotides: TGTGCCAGCAGCTTATACCTAGCCAAAAACATTCAGTACTTC. This codes for CASSLYLAKNIQYF.

This clonotype was detected a few times. The V call is TRBV11-2, the J call TRBJ2-3; a weak D match, TRBD2 (6 bases). Looked up from germline, CDR1 is SGHAT and CDR2 is FQNNGV. CDR3 length: 14 amino acids. Trimming removed 4 bases from V and 2 bases from J, with 10 bases in between. The DNA of the CDR3 is TGTGCCAGCAGCTCGCGGGGATACACAGATACGCAGTATTTT. Translating it yields CASSSRGYTDTQYF.

This chain joins TRBV7-3 and TRBJ2-2; 12 nucleotides line up with TRBD2. V gave up 4 bases and J gave up 4 bases; unmatched junction bases: 7. The CDR3 runs to 17 residues. The germline gives CDR1 SGHTA, CDR2 FQGTGA. CDR3 nucleotides: TGTGCCAGCAGCTCAATCGTGACTAGCGGGGGCACCGGGGAGCTGTTTTTT. Residues: CASSSIVTSGGTGELFF. The complete variable domain, with remaining parts taken from reference TRBV7-3 and TRBJ2-2, reads GAGVSQTPSNKVTEKGKYVELRCDPISGHTALYWYRQSLGQGPEFLIYFQGTGAADDSGLPNDRFFAVRPEGSVSTLKIQRTERGDSAVYLCASSSIVTSGGTGELFFGEGSRLTVL.

The rearrangement joins TRBV3-1 to TRBJ1-1, with a possible D match to TRBD1 (5 bases). CDR3 size: 15 residues. V lost 5 bases and J lost 4, with 17 bases in between. Germline CDR1 reads LGHDT; CDR2 reads YNNKEL (reference sequence). The CDR3, as DNA: TGTGCCAGCAGCAAACGGACACCAGCGACCACTGAAGCTTTCTTT. Its protein is CASSKRTPATTEAFF.

This clonotype has more than one count but fewer than ten. This chain connects TRBV6-2 or TRBV6-3 to TRBJ2-1, with D tentatively TRBD2 (7 bases). V shed 8 bases and J shed 2 bases, with 13 bases lying between them. This CDR3 region has 14 residues. The germline V gene has CDR1 MNHEY and CDR2 SVGEGT. The CDR3 sequence is CASLPGGPYNEQFF. Here the CDR3 DNA reads TGTGCCAGCCTCCCGGGGGGCCCCTACAATGAGCAGTTCTTC.

The chain links TRBV15 to TRBJ2-1, with 7 bases fitting TRBD2. J was trimmed by 7 bases and V by 5 bases; bases with no gene match: 11. This CDR3 spans 15 amino acids. Germline V gives CDR1 LNHNV, CDR2 YYDKDF (reference sequence). CDR3 region: CATSQGRDWGNEQFF. Written as DNA, the CDR3 is TGTGCCACCAGCCAAGGGAGGGACTGGGGGAATGAGCAGTTCTTC.

The genes are TRBV7-2 and TRBJ1-6; perhaps TRBD1 as D (5 bases). The CDR3 is 15 amino acids. CDR1 is SGHTA and CDR2 is FQGNSA in the germline V gene. The germline V and J ends were trimmed by 0 bases and 8 bases, with 11 bases remaining between them. This chain's CDR3 is CASSLAGGIDSPLHF. The CDR3 DNA sequence: TGTGCCAGCAGCTTAGCGGGGGGTATCGATTCACCCCTCCACTTT.

Only a few counts were recorded for this clonotype. V is TRBV5-1 and J is TRBJ1-1, with D possibly TRBD1 on 5 matching bases. V was cut by 2 bases and J by 1 base, with 18 bases left in between. The CDR3 totals 17 residues. Germline V gene sequence: CDR1 SGHRS, CDR2 YFSETQ. In nucleotides, the CDR3 is TGCGCCAGCAGCTTCCTCCGTCCAGGGTCGCGGAACACTGAAGCTTTCTTT. This gives the protein CASSFLRPGSRNTEAFF.

In DNA form, the CDR3 reads TGTGCCAGTGGAGAGGGGTGGGAGACCCAGTACTTC. It yields the protein CASGEGWETQYF. J is TRBJ2-5 and V is TRBV6-5; D could derive from TRBD1 or TRBD2 (5 bases each). Germline V gene lookup returns CDR1 MNHEY and CDR2 SVGAGI. The CDR3 has 12 amino acids. Between the trimmed V and J ends, which lost 9 bases and 5 bases, there was a span of 13 bases.

This clonotype turned up a few times. This chain uses TRBV20-1 with TRBJ1-2; 8 nucleotides agree with TRBD1. This CDR3 has 13 amino acids. The ends lost 5 bases at V and 8 bases at J; junction bases unmatched: 10. Germline V lookup: CDR1 DFQATT, CDR2 SNEGSKA (reference sequence). The CDR3 region has the DNA TGCAGTGCTTTCACGCAGGGGGCCGGGGGCTACACCTTC. This sequence encodes CSAFTQGAGGYTF.